This T cell receptor beta chain was captured by sequencing in a study of T cell repertoires in cytomegalovirus infection. Overall study: Recently identified HLA-C-restricted and well-studied HLA-B-restricted CMV epitopes were used. It can be stated that public TCR beta signatures indicated CMV infection as well as a matching HLA type.

This clonotype was observed a handful of times. Its antigen is undetermined. TCRdb independently ran MiXCR on the reads; one entry per CDR3 protein. The table shows some 800,000 distinct CDR3 sequences, with about 31% occurring only once. Losses at the gene ends were 8 bases for V and 5 bases for J; bases not matched to a gene: 19. Per the germline V gene, CDR1 is SNHLY and CDR2 is FYNNEI. The CDR3 contains 17 residues. This specimen consisted of cultured CD8+ T cells from PBMCs, obtained from culture after CMV antigen stimulation. The V gene is TRBV2, the J gene TRBJ2-7; 9 nucleotides match TRBD1. This TCR came from a human donor in good health (CMV status not recorded). Some clones in this sample may be carry-over from other donors' samples. The CDR3 sequence is CASGVSPRTGEKNEQYF. The CDR3 region has the DNA TGTGCCAGCGGGGTATCTCCTAGGACAGGGGAAAAGAACGAGCAGTACTTC.